One sample yielded the 20 T cell receptor beta chains listed below, sequenced in a study of blood T cell repertoires in COVID-19 (dated by TCRdb to 2020 to 2021). Libraries were made using the immunoSEQ multiplex PCR assay. TCRdb carries this immuneACCESS record with in-frame sequences only. Its versions omit some clonotypes, under half of them owing to an unresolved V gene in the studies checked, with the rest unexplained. Here the sample has 150,000 to 200,000 clones; more than 70% occur a single time. The top ten constitute around 8.6% of the sample. Input material: PBMCs or T cells enriched from blood (not recorded which). These receptor sequences come from a woman aged 25 to 39 who had recovered from COVID-19.

A single count supports this clone. This rearrangement joins TRBV5-1 to TRBJ2-2; TRBD2 matches at 12 bases. V shed 3 bases, J shed 5 bases, and the junction held 2 bases outside the gene matches. The germline gives CDR1 SGHRS, CDR2 YFSETQ. CDR3 size: 15 residues. The CDR3 DNA is TGCGCCAGCAGCTCTGGACTAGCGGGAACCGGGGAGCTGTTTTTT. Amino acid sequence: CASSSGLAGTGELFF.

The CDR3 loop reads CASSQLGGTGELFF. The CDR3 DNA sequence: TGTGCCAGCAGCCAGCTAGGTGGGACCGGGGAGCTGTTTTTT. The chain employs TRBV14 and TRBJ2-2; D gene uncertain. CDR3 length equals 14 residues. The germline gives CDR1 SGHDN, CDR2 FVKESK. V was shortened by 3 bases and J by 5 bases, with 10 bases between the two germline ends.

This chain uses TRBV10-3 with TRBJ1-5, with a possible D match to TRBD1 (5 bases). The V gene lost 0 bases and the J gene lost 6 bases, with 15 bases spanning the gap. The CDR3 runs 16 residues. From germline, CDR1 is ENHRY and CDR2 SYGVKD. In DNA, the CDR3 is TGTGCCATCAGTGAGTCTGTGGCCTTCGGGGGTCAGCCCCAGCATTTT. This translates into CAISESVAFGGQPQHF.

This chain uses TRBV6-5 with TRBJ2-1; 9 bases are a match to TRBD2. Germline V CDR1 and CDR2: MNHEY, SVGAGI. V trimming: 0 bases; J trimming: 8 bases; junction bases outside the gene matches: 8. CDR3 length equals 16 residues. The CDR3: CASSYSLSGSIDEQFF. As DNA, the CDR3 is TGTGCCAGCAGTTACTCACTTAGCGGGAGTATTGATGAGCAGTTCTTC.

V and J are TRBV15 and TRBJ1-5; D not resolved. The CDR3 loop spans 14 amino acids. Trimming took 6 bases from V and 0 from J, leaving 9 bases between them. Per germline, CDR1 LNHNV and CDR2 YYDKDF (reference sequence). The CDR3, as DNA: TGTGCCACCAGTAGCCGGGATAGCAATCAGCCCCAGCATTTT. Its protein is CATSSRDSNQPQHF.

This chain uses TRBV3-1 (or the pseudogene TRBV3-2) with TRBJ2-3, with D possibly being TRBD2 (5 bases). The CDR3 is made up of 13 amino acids. Germline-derived CDR1 and CDR2 are LGHDT and YNNKEL (reference sequence). V was clipped by 6 bases and J by 0 bases, with 7 bases between them. This CDR3 is CASREASTDTQYF. The CDR3 nucleotides read TGTGCCAGCAGGGAGGCTAGCACAGATACGCAGTATTTT.

Here the CDR3 DNA reads TGTGCCAGCAACCGCGGGAGTGGAACAGATACGCAGTATTTT. Amino acids: CASNRGSGTDTQYF. V gene TRBV28 combines with J gene TRBJ2-3; 7 nucleotides line up with TRBD2. CDR1 is MDHEN and CDR2 is SYDVKM in the germline V gene. The CDR3 extends over 14 amino acids. V was clipped by 7 bases and J by 3 bases; unmatched bases: 7.

The rearrangement joins TRBV5-8 to TRBJ1-1, with a tentative D call TRBD1 (5 bases). The germline V gene encodes CDR1 SGHTS and CDR2 YDEGEE. V was cut by 2 bases and J by 2 bases, with 10 bases left in between. This CDR3 region has 14 residues. CDR3 DNA sequence: TGTGCCAGCAGCTTCCGGGGGGTTAACACTGAAGCTTTCTTT. Residues: CASSFRGVNTEAFF. The variable domain in full, completed from reference TRBV5-8 and TRBJ1-1, reads EAGVTQSPTHLIKTRGQQATLRCSPISGHTSVYWYQQALGLGLQFLLWYDEGEERNRGNFPPRFSGRQFPNYSSELNVNALELEDSALYLCASSFRGVNTEAFFGQGTRLTVV.

This clone was found a few times. V usage is TRBV28 and J usage is TRBJ2-7, with D unclear. Germline V gene sequence: CDR1 MDHEN, CDR2 SYDVKM. V lost 4 bases, J lost 2 bases, and 15 bases lay in between. The CDR3 is made up of 15 amino acids. The CDR3 here is CASSSPMRLTYEQYF. DNA of the CDR3: TGTGCCAGCAGTTCCCCGATGCGGCTTACCTACGAGCAGTACTTC.

This clone turned up a few times. The chain recombines TRBV7-6 with TRBJ2-2; D possibly corresponds to TRBD1 (5 bases). The CDR3 is 14 amino acids. The V end was cut by 2 bases, the J end by 10 bases, with 14 bases between. From germline, CDR1 is SGHVS and CDR2 FNYEAQ. As DNA, the CDR3 is TGTGCCAGCAGCTTATCAGGGTCTAACGAGGAGCTGTTTTTT. This codes for CASSLSGSNEELFF.

This clone came up a few times. The V call is TRBV20-1, the J call TRBJ2-7, with D possibly being TRBD1 (6 bases). The V end lost 3 bases, the J end lost 0 bases, and 15 bases lay between the germline ends. The CDR3 sequence is 15 residues long. The germline V gene encodes CDR1 DFQATT and CDR2 SNEGSKA (reference sequence). Here the CDR3 DNA reads TGCAGTGCTAGTACAGGGTTGGAGTTCTCCTACGAGCAGTACTTC. This encodes CSASTGLEFSYEQYF.

CDR3: CSASMKAGSETQYF. Written as DNA, the CDR3 is TGCAGCGCCTCCATGAAAGCGGGATCAGAGACCCAGTACTTC. This chain uses TRBV29-1 with TRBJ2-5; 7 positions agree with TRBD2. Germline CDR1 reads SQVTM; CDR2 reads ANQGSEA. The CDR3 consists of 14 residues. The ends lost 7 bases at V and 4 bases at J; junction bases unmatched: 12.

CDR3: CASSSVTGISYEQYF. CDR3 in DNA: TGTGCCAGCAGCTCAGTGACAGGGATTTCCTACGAGCAGTACTTC. The chain carries TRBV7-9 and TRBJ2-7; TRBD1 matches 7 bases. There are 15 residues in the CDR3. Germline trimming cut 4 bases from V and 1 base from J; bases unmatched to any gene: 7. Germline V gives CDR1 SEHNR, CDR2 FQNEAQ (reference sequence).

The chain carries TRBV7-9 and TRBJ2-7; D unresolved. The CDR3 sequence is 11 residues long. Trimming took off 6 bases at V and 4 bases at J, with 7 bases between the two ends. Per germline, CDR1 SEHNR and CDR2 FQNEAQ (reference sequence). In DNA, the CDR3 is TGTGCCAGCAGTCCTCTGTACGAGCAGTACTTC. Translation: CASSPLYEQYF.

This chain links TRBV27 with TRBJ2-7, with a weak D call TRBD1 (6 bases). V lost 9 bases, J lost 0 bases, and 15 bases lay in between. CDR1 and CDR2 (germline): MNHEY, SMNVEV (reference sequence). The length of the CDR3 is 14 residues. The CDR3 here is CASRDIGSSYEQYF. CDR3 in DNA: TGTGCCAGTCGGGACATAGGGAGCTCCTACGAGCAGTACTTC.

This chain uses TRBV4-2 with TRBJ2-1; 8 bases fit TRBD2. Germline V gene sequence: CDR1 LGHNA, CDR2 YNFKEQ. V trimming: 0 bases; J trimming: 3 bases; junction bases outside the gene matches: 4. This CDR3 has 16 residues. The CDR3 loop is CASSQDGSGDYNEQFF. CDR3 nucleotide sequence: TGTGCCAGCAGCCAAGACGGTAGCGGGGACTACAATGAGCAGTTCTTC.

Worth noting for this clone: The junction differs from germline at one of its ends, possibly a read error. The V call is TRBV6-1, the J call TRBJ1-2; the D gene is possibly TRBD1 (6 bases). There are 13 residues in the CDR3. The germline gives CDR1 MNHNS, CDR2 SASEGT. CDR3 in amino acids: CASSDQGLTAGRF. CDR3 in DNA: TGTGCCAGCAGTGACCAGGGGTTGACAGCCGGACGTTTC.

The rearrangement uses TRBV18 and TRBJ2-1; TRBD2 matches at 8 bases. CDR3 length: 15 residues. V was clipped by 3 bases and J by 4 bases; unmatched bases: 5. CDR1 is KGHSH and CDR2 is LQKENI in the germline V gene. CDR3 DNA sequence: TGTGCCAGCTCACCCCCAGCGGGAGCGTACAATGAGCAGTTCTTC. It is translated as CASSPPAGAYNEQFF.

The rearrangement uses TRBV19 and TRBJ2-7; 9 bases align to TRBD2. The trim removed 5 bases at V and 1 base at J, leaving 6 bases unmatched. Looked up from germline, CDR1 is LNHDA and CDR2 is SQIVND (reference sequence). There are 15 residues in the CDR3. CDR3 bases: TGTGCCAGTAGTCAAAGCGGGAGGCCTTCCTACGAGCAGTACTTC. As protein: CASSQSGRPSYEQYF.

The sample holds one count of this clone. The rearrangement uses TRBV27 and TRBJ1-2, with 9 positions matching TRBD1. Germline CDR1 and CDR2: MNHEY and SMNVEV (reference sequence). The V segment lost 0 bases and the J segment 5 bases; nucleotides outside the gene matches: 10. CDR3 length equals 17 residues. The CDR3, as DNA: TGTGCCAGCAGTTTATCGTCCGGACAGGGGATCGCTTATGGCTACACCTTC. It encodes CASSLSSGQGIAYGYTF.